This T cell receptor beta chain was retrieved from a study of spatial heterogeneity in lung cancer. Study overall: Detected sequences consistently included more beta-chain ones than alpha-chain ones.

One entry per CDR3 protein, called by TCRdb with MiXCR from the 5' RACE reads. The sample consists of fewer than 8,500 distinct CDR3 sequences, over 5.5% of them appearing once. This clonotype was recorded at least ten times. Its antigen is unknown. This beta chain slipped into a library made for alpha chains as a stray read, so its size is not meaningful. Study findings and constraints: Counts of expanded intratumoral alpha and beta TCRs tracked tumor mutation counts. Ubiquitous and regional expanded TCR counts mirrored ubiquitous and regional nonsynonymous mutation counts, respectively.

The time point here: sample taken at primary tumor resection. Sequencing of whole RNA from tumor, nontumor lung or frozen PBMC involved no sorting. This CDR3 contains 17 residues. V was clipped by 0 bases and J by 4 bases, with 16 bases between them. Germline-derived CDR1 and CDR2 are LGHNA and YNFKEQ. The gene calls are TRBV4-2 and TRBJ2-1; no definite D call. Sequencing was performed on lung tumor tissue, taken at surgery. This clonotype was obtained from a female donor with early-stage non-small cell lung cancer. The CDR3, as DNA: TGTGCCAGCAGCCAAGATCTAATAGTGGCCATATACAATGAGCAGTTCTTC. Its translation is CASSQDLIVAIYNEQFF.